Listed below are T cell receptor beta chains from one sample, sequenced in a study of molecular identifiers for immune sequencing clone quantification. TCRdb fed the PCR reads into MiXCR, producing one record per CDR3 protein. The sample lists approximately 59,000 distinct CDR3 sequences, around 20% occurring once. The material sequenced was naive CD8+ T cells from blood, with Jurkat cell RNA spiked in. All receptors come from a human donor in good health. Some libraries in this study had Jurkat cell RNA spiked in. The CDR3 runs from the conserved cysteine through the conserved F or W.

v_call: TRBV12-3/TRBV12-4
cdr3_aa: CASSLQQSTDTQYF

v_call: TRBV28
cdr3_aa: CASSLPGEGAHEQYF

v_call: TRBV7-9
cdr3_aa: CASSPNGTSDRHTQRTQYF

v_call: TRBV10-1
cdr3_aa: CASSGRQGTSGEAKNIQYF

v_call: TRBV11-2
cdr3_aa: CASSLSYGGGYYNEQFF

v_call: TRBV24-1
cdr3_aa: CATRELRDTGELFF

v_call: TRBV12-3/TRBV12-4
cdr3_aa: CASSGERGAGEYNEQFF

v_call: TRBV7-9
cdr3_aa: CASSLEGGANEQFF

v_call: TRBV27
cdr3_aa: CASSLLDNTDTQYF

v_call: TRBV10-2
cdr3_aa: CASSEWRLAGVGEQFF

v_call: TRBV7-2
cdr3_aa: CASSLDRGRRPYNEQFF

v_call: TRBV7-9
cdr3_aa: CASSPKTGEFTDTQYF

v_call: TRBV7-9
cdr3_aa: CASSFPRGLTNEKLFF

v_call: TRBV4-1
cdr3_aa: CASSQEGQETYEQYF

v_call: TRBV27
cdr3_aa: CASSPYGGNYGYTF

v_call: TRBV9
cdr3_aa: CASSVQRDEPTDTQYF

v_call: TRBV12-3/TRBV12-4
cdr3_aa: CASSPRGPLRTGTQYF

v_call: TRBV11-3
cdr3_aa: CASSLIGDEQYF

v_call: TRBV7-9
cdr3_aa: CASRPDGDYEQYF

v_call: TRBV3-1
cdr3_aa: CVSSQKGPGTVMNTEAFF

v_call: TRBV27
cdr3_aa: CASSPSTGESSYEQYF

v_call: TRBV14
cdr3_aa: CASSQDRRQGVTGELFF

v_call: TRBV10-3
cdr3_aa: CAISESLGQGVYEQYF

v_call: TRBV30
cdr3_aa: CAWSPPSNPVSIRGDTQYF

v_call: TRBV6-5
cdr3_aa: CASSPGQRYEQYF

v_call: TRBV24-1
cdr3_aa: CATSDTGLDSYPTDTQYF

v_call: TRBV30
cdr3_aa: CAWSEGTASRCEQYF

v_call: TRBV19
cdr3_aa: CASSPGLTGELFF

v_call: TRBV12-3/TRBV12-4
cdr3_aa: CASGTGTGSSLLHF

v_call: TRBV4-1
cdr3_aa: CASSQEELGEKLFF

v_call: TRBV30
cdr3_aa: CAWSVWLAGVSTSEQFF